The 30 T cell receptor beta chains below come from one sample, sequenced in a study of tissue T cells after allogeneic stem cell transplantation. Using immunoSEQ multiplex PCR, the repertoire was profiled, and TCRdb retains in-frame clones only, with some absent. The sample records about 700 clones, under 55% being singletons. The specimen comprised rectal tissue, sampled at autopsy. These receptor sequences come from a female patient aged 40 to 69 with steroid-refractory graft-versus-host disease after an allogeneic stem cell transplant. Among the T cells, some may be from the graft donor.

The chain joins TRBV11-2 to TRBJ1-2, with D uncertain. The germline CDR1 and CDR2 sequences are SGHAT and FQNNGV. This CDR3 comprises 14 residues. Trimming removed 3 bases from V and 0 bases from J, with 8 bases in between. As DNA, the CDR3 is TGTGCCAGCAGCTTTCAGTATTCTAACTATGGCTACACCTTC. Residues: CASSFQYSNYGYTF.

The table lists this clone with a few counts. The V gene is TRBV7-9, the J gene TRBJ2-1; tentatively, D is TRBD1 or TRBD2 (5 bases each). The CDR3 length is 16 residues. The V gene's germline CDR1 is SEHNR and CDR2 FQNEAQ (reference sequence). V lost 4 bases, J lost 0 bases, and 13 bases lay in between. CDR3 DNA sequence: TGTGCCAGCAGCTCCCGGGGACCGACCTCCTACAATGAGCAGTTCTTC. Its translation: CASSSRGPTSYNEQFF.

CDR3 in DNA: TGTGCCAGCAGCTCCAGGGGGGGCTACGAGCAGTACTTC. Translated, it gives CASSSRGGYEQYF. The chain links TRBV7-2 to TRBJ2-7, with D possibly called TRBD1 or TRBD2 (7 bases each). CDR3 length: 13 residues. Germline assignment: CDR1 SGHTA and CDR2 FQGNSA. V was pared by 4 bases and J by 3 bases, with 10 bases between.

The chain has TRBV9 and TRBJ1-5, with TRBD1 as a possible D gene (5 bases). CDR1 SGDLS and CDR2 YYNGEE come from the germline V gene. The germline V and J ends were trimmed by 3 bases and 1 base, with 11 bases remaining between them. The CDR3 length is 15 residues. The CDR3 sequence is CASSGGGSSNQPQHF. CDR3 sequence (DNA): TGTGCCAGCAGCGGCGGGGGGTCGAGCAATCAGCCCCAGCATTTT.

The J gene is TRBJ1-6, the V gene TRBV15; a possible D gene is TRBD1 (5 bases). Trimming pared 8 bases from V and 6 bases from J, leaving 11 bases between. The CDR3 is 13 amino acids. The V gene's germline CDR1 is LNHNV and CDR2 YYDKDF (reference sequence). The CDR3 region has the DNA TGTGCCACCCAGGAGGGGCCTAATTCACCCCTCCACTTT. Translated: CATQEGPNSPLHF.

By its share, this clone is large. This chain links TRBV4-2 with TRBJ1-1; unclear D gene. The germline V gene encodes CDR1 LGHNA and CDR2 YNFKEQ. The CDR3 loop spans 18 amino acids. The V and J ends lost 2 bases and 3 bases respectively, with 22 bases between them. The CDR3 sequence is CASSQPLLFTSLDTEAFF. The CDR3 DNA reads TGTGCCAGCAGCCAACCCCTCCTTTTTACTAGTCTGGACACTGAAGCTTTCTTT.

This rearrangement joins TRBV10-3 to TRBJ2-7; D remains ambiguous. V lost 8 bases, J lost 3 bases, and 11 bases lay in between. This CDR3 is built from 12 residues. Germline-derived CDR1 and CDR2 are ENHRY and SYGVKD. The CDR3 DNA reads as TGTGCCATCGGGCGGAATGTCTACGAGCAGTACTTC. This codes for CAIGRNVYEQYF.

The rearrangement uses TRBV7-9 and TRBJ1-2, with 8 bases that match TRBD1. Germline V gives CDR1 SEHNR, CDR2 FQNEAQ (reference sequence). The CDR3 consists of 12 residues. Trimming removed 10 bases from V and 7 bases from J; junction bases left unmatched: 8. CDR3 DNA: TGTGCCACCCGGGGCAGGGGGCCTGGCTACACCTTC. This sequence encodes CATRGRGPGYTF.

This sequence joins TRBV7-6 and TRBJ2-5, with D perhaps matching TRBD1 (5 bases). The ends were cut back, 5 bases at V and 5 bases at J, with 18 bases in the middle. This CDR3 has 15 residues. Germline CDR1 and CDR2: SGHVS and FNYEAQ. This CDR3 reads CASSPRQTILETQYF. The CDR3 DNA reads TGTGCCAGCAGCCCGAGACAGACAATCTTGGAGACCCAGTACTTC. The full variable domain, in which reference TRBV7-6 and TRBJ2-5 provide the parts outside the CDR3, is GAGVSQSPRYKVTKRGQDVALRCDPISGHVSLYWYRQALGQGPEFLTYFNYEAQQDKSGLPNDRFSAERPEGSISTLTIQRTEQRDSAMYRCASSPRQTILETQYFGPGTRLLVL.

Within the sample, this clone is medium-sized. The chain is built from TRBV9 and TRBJ2-2, with D unclear. CDR1 is SGDLS and CDR2 is YYNGEE in the germline V gene. The CDR3 is 13 residues long. Between the trimmed V and J ends, which lost 0 bases and 4 bases, there was a span of 4 bases. CDR3 region: CASSVGPTGELFF. In nucleotides, the CDR3 is TGTGCCAGCAGCGTAGGCCCCACCGGGGAGCTGTTTTTT. The whole variable domain, remainder taken from reference TRBV9 and TRBJ2-2, is DSGVTQTPKHLITATGQRVTLRCSPRSGDLSVYWYQQSLDQGLQFLIQYYNGEERAKGNILERFSAQQFPDLHSELNLSSLELGDSALYFCASSVGPTGELFFGEGSRLTVL.

This clone is large within its sample. The V call is TRBV7-8, the J call TRBJ2-2, with 10 bases lining up with TRBD1. CDR1 and CDR2 from the germline V gene are SGHVS and FQNEAQ. V was clipped by 2 bases and J by 0 bases; unmatched bases: 6. This CDR3 spans 18 amino acids. Here the CDR3 reads CASSLPGTGASNTGELFF. In nucleotides, the CDR3 is TGTGCCAGCAGCTTACCCGGGACAGGGGCCTCGAACACCGGGGAGCTGTTTTTT.

This clone ranks as large. This chain links TRBV27 with TRBJ2-7; 9 nucleotides match TRBD1. This CDR3 comprises 14 residues. Germline-derived CDR1 and CDR2 are MNHEY and SMNVEV (reference sequence). V lost 5 bases and J lost 3; bases outside the gene matches: 5. The CDR3 DNA reads TGTGCCAGCAGTCTCCGGGACAGGGTCTACGAGCAGTACTTC. Its protein is CASSLRDRVYEQYF.

The rearrangement uses TRBV6-5 and TRBJ2-3, with D perhaps being TRBD1 or TRBD2 (6 bases each). The ends were cut back, 6 bases at V and 2 bases at J, with 12 bases in the middle. Germline CDR1 is MNHEY and CDR2 is SVGAGI. CDR3 length: 14 residues. The CDR3 bases are TGTGCCAGCAGGTCCTGGGGGGCCACAGATACGCAGTATTTT. It codes for CASRSWGATDTQYF.

The CDR3 is CASGRGYNEQFF. CDR3 nucleotides: TGTGCCTCAGGCCGGGGCTACAATGAGCAGTTCTTC. The chain links TRBV5-6 to TRBJ2-1; D is perhaps TRBD2 (5 bases). This CDR3 contains 12 residues. Germline V gene data show CDR1 as SGHDT and CDR2 as YYEEEE. V was cut by 10 bases and J by 3 bases, with 11 bases left in between.

The rearrangement links TRBV11-2 to TRBJ1-2; D unresolved. The CDR3 runs 12 residues. Per the germline V gene, CDR1 is SGHAT and CDR2 is FQNNGV. The V end lost 4 bases, the J end lost 5 bases, and 8 bases lay between the germline ends. For the CDR3, the DNA is TGTGCCAGCAGCTCTGGAGTGTATGGCTACACCTTC. Translating it yields CASSSGVYGYTF. Full variable domain (outside the CDR3, taken from reference TRBV11-2 and TRBJ1-2): EAGVAQSPRYKIIEKRQSVAFWCNPISGHATLYWYQQILGQGPKLLIQFQNNGVVDDSQLPKDRFSAERLKGVDSTLKIQPAKLEDSAVYLCASSSGVYGYTFGSGTRLTVV.

This clone was detected a few times. The gene calls are TRBV4-1 and TRBJ1-3; no clear D gene. Deletions cut 2 bases from V and 0 bases from J, with 11 bases between. From germline, CDR1 is MGHRA and CDR2 YSYEKL. CDR3 size: 16 residues. The CDR3 coding sequence is TGCGCCAGCAGCCAACCGACAACGAGCTCTGGAAACACCATATATTTT. As protein: CASSQPTTSSGNTIYF.

The chain employs TRBV3-1 (or the pseudogene TRBV3-2) and TRBJ1-1; TRBD1 might be the D (6 bases). Trimming stripped 2 bases from V and 10 bases from J, with 11 bases between. CDR3 length: 12 amino acids. The germline V gene encodes CDR1 LGHDT and CDR2 YNNKEL (reference sequence). The CDR3 loop is CASSQTGTIAFF. CDR3 sequence (DNA): TGTGCCAGCAGCCAAACCGGGACAATAGCTTTCTTT.

The chain links TRBV19 to TRBJ1-4; 7 nucleotides line up with TRBD1. Per the germline V gene, CDR1 is LNHDA and CDR2 is SQIVND (reference sequence). The CDR3 covers 15 residues. V lost 4 bases, J lost 2 bases, and 4 bases stayed unmatched. In nucleotides, the CDR3 is TGTGCCAGTAGTACACAGGGGCTTACTAATGAAAAACTGTTTTTT. Protein product: CASSTQGLTNEKLFF.

The chain employs TRBV15 and TRBJ2-1, with D unclear. Looked up from germline, CDR1 is LNHNV and CDR2 is YYDKDF (reference sequence). The V end lost 0 bases, the J end lost 4 bases, and 13 bases lay between the germline ends. The CDR3 consists of 16 residues. The CDR3 protein is CATSRDSTSLYNEQFF. The CDR3 DNA reads TGTGCCACCAGCAGAGATTCCACGTCTCTTTACAATGAGCAGTTCTTC.

This chain uses TRBV19 with TRBJ2-1; 8 bases are a match to TRBD1. V shed 2 bases, J shed 13 bases, and the junction held 4 bases outside the gene matches. The CDR3 length is 12 residues. The germline gives CDR1 LNHDA, CDR2 SQIVND (reference sequence). The CDR3 nucleotides read TGTGCCAGTAGTATATCGGGGACAGGACAGTTCTTC. It yields the protein CASSISGTGQFF. Full variable domain (missing parts from reference TRBV19 and TRBJ2-1): DGGITQSPKYLFRKEGQNVTLSCEQNLNHDAMYWYRQDPGQGLRLIYYSQIVNDFQKGDIAEGYSVSREKKESFPLTVTSAQKNPTAFYLCASSISGTGQFFGPGTRLTVL.

The CDR3: CASGVPGNTIYF. As DNA, the CDR3 is TGTGCCAGTGGGGTGCCTGGAAACACCATATATTTT. This chain links TRBV19 with TRBJ1-3, with no clear D. V was cut by 8 bases and J by 2 bases, with 7 bases left in between. The CDR3 length is 12 residues. Germline CDR1 is LNHDA and CDR2 is SQIVND (reference sequence).

By share, this clone ranks as medium-sized. V usage is TRBV18 and J usage is TRBJ2-3; D might be TRBD1 or TRBD2, each matching 6 bases. The V end lost 3 bases, the J end lost 4 bases, and 17 bases lay between the germline ends. Germline-derived CDR1 and CDR2 are KGHSH and LQKENI. This CDR3 has 16 residues. CDR3 bases: TGTGCCAGCTCACCGATTCCATGGGGGGCTTCAGATACGCAGTATTTT. As protein: CASSPIPWGASDTQYF.

This chain connects TRBV30 to TRBJ1-1, with D unresolved. The V gene lost 0 bases and the J gene lost 6 bases, with 14 bases spanning the gap. The germline gives CDR1 GTSNPN, CDR2 SVGIG (reference sequence). The CDR3 has 14 residues. CDR3 residues: CAWSVVGRGAEAFF. As DNA, the CDR3 is TGTGCCTGGAGTGTAGTAGGCAGAGGCGCTGAAGCTTTCTTT.

This clone appeared a few times. The V call is TRBV5-6, the J call TRBJ1-1, with 9 bases identical to TRBD1. This CDR3 spans 15 amino acids. V was pared by 3 bases and J by 6 bases, with 9 bases of the junction left unmatched. CDR1 is SGHDT and CDR2 is YYEEEE in the germline V gene. The CDR3 is CASSWGDRVSSEAFF. DNA for the CDR3: TGTGCCAGCAGCTGGGGGGACAGGGTATCATCTGAAGCTTTCTTT.

This clone is categorized as hyperexpanded (1% or more). The genes are TRBV7-9 and TRBJ1-1, with no clear D. The CDR3 covers 16 residues. Deletions cut 5 bases from V and 4 bases from J, with 20 bases between. The germline CDR1 and CDR2 sequences are SEHNR and FQNEAQ (reference sequence). CDR3 sequence reads: CASSTPRETWGTEAFF. DNA of the CDR3: TGTGCCAGCAGCACCCCCCGGGAGACCTGGGGCACTGAAGCTTTCTTT.

This chain joins TRBV28 and TRBJ1-2, with no clear D. The germline gives CDR1 MDHEN, CDR2 SYDVKM. There are 12 residues in the CDR3. V was trimmed by 3 bases and J by 1 base, leaving 3 bases between them. The CDR3 nucleotides read TGTGCCAGCAGTTTTCGTAACTATGGCTACACCTTC. Protein product: CASSFRNYGYTF.

This clone is medium-sized within its sample. This rearrangement joins TRBV5-1 to TRBJ2-5; a weak D match, TRBD2 (5 bases). Germline CDR1 SGHRS, CDR2 YFSETQ. The CDR3 sequence is 14 residues long. Trimming pared 0 bases from V and 5 bases from J, leaving 11 bases between. The CDR3 DNA follows: TGCGCCAGCAGCTTGGGGACTTGGGGTGAGACCCAGTACTTC. Residues: CASSLGTWGETQYF.

The rearrangement uses TRBV7-9 and TRBJ2-2; D gene uncertain. Trimming took 5 bases from V and 5 from J, leaving 15 bases between them. The CDR3 is 15 amino acids. Germline CDR1 SEHNR, CDR2 FQNEAQ (reference sequence). Here the CDR3 DNA reads TGTGCCAGCAGCCCACCACTGGGTCATACCGGGGAGCTGTTTTTT. It translates to CASSPPLGHTGELFF.

This chain uses TRBV25-1 with TRBJ2-3, with D uncertain. CDR1 and CDR2 from the germline V gene are MGHDK and SYGVNS. Trimming took off 4 bases at V and 4 bases at J, with 6 bases between the two ends. CDR3 length: 12 amino acids. Here the CDR3 reads CASSGSPDTQYF. The DNA of the CDR3 is TGTGCCAGCAGTGGGTCCCCAGATACGCAGTATTTT.

As to this clone: Germline and junction disagree at one end, which may indicate a read error. The gene calls are TRBV7-7 and TRBJ2-2; 10 nucleotides match TRBD1. This CDR3 comprises 16 residues. CDR1 SSHAT and CDR2 FNYEAQ come from the germline V gene (reference sequence). The CDR3 sequence is CASSSRQGASTGELFF. CDR3 bases: TGTGCTAGCAGCTCACGACAGGGGGCGAGCACCGGGGAGCTGTTTTTT.